This T cell receptor beta chain was identified in a study of cytomegalovirus exposure and HLA in healthy donors. The study, taken as a whole, reports: In a later analysis, a missense DCLRE1C variant was linked to TCR beta V- and J-gene trimming. Some V segments, including TRBV6-2 and TRBV6-3, were excluded as indistinguishable.

About this clone itself: Its antigen is unknown.

CDR1 and CDR2 (germline): GTSNPN, SVGIG (reference sequence). The CDR3 extends over 18 amino acids. J lost 0 bases, V lost 0 bases, and 11 bases had no gene match. The PCR used 60 Vbeta and 13 Jbeta primers. Per the original methods: In a later analysis, some 10 million of 75 million to 90 million unique beta chains occurred in at least two donors. The data were produced by immunoSEQ multiplex PCR, yet TCRdb's version contains in-frame clones alone and is incomplete. That table supplies the V and J calls and clone size; D and trimming were determined from the DNA. Here the sample spans about 280,000 clones, around 90% being singletons. The donors gave bone marrow, and they were healthy.

Sequencing input: PBMCs. The sequence was collected from a woman between 18 and 30 years old in good health and CMV-seronegative. V usage is TRBV30 and J usage is TRBJ1-5; TRBD1 agrees at 7 bases. The CDR3 spells CAWSVPLWAGGSNQPQHF. CDR3 nucleotides: TGTGCCTGGAGTGTACCGCTTTGGGCAGGGGGTAGCAATCAGCCCCAGCATTTT.